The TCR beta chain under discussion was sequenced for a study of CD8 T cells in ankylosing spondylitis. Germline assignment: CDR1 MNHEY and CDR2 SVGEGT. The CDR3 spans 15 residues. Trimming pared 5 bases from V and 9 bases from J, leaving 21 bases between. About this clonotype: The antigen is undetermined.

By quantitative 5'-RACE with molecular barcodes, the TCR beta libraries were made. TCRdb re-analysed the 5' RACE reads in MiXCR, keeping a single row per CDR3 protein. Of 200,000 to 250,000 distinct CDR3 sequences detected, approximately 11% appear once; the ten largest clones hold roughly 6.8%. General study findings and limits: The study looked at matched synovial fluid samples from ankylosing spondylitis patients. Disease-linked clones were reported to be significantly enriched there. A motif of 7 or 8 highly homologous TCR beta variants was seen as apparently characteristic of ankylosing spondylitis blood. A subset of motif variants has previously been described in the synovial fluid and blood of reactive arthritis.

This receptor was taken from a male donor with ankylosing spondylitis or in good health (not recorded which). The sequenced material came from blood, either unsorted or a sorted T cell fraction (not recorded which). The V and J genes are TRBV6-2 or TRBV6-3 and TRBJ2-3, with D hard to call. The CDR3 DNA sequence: TGTGCCAGCAGTCTTCCCCCCGGCCAGCCAGCAACGCAGTATTTT. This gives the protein CASSLPPGQPATQYF.